Below are 29 T cell receptor beta chains sequenced from a single sample in a study of T cell repertoires in cytomegalovirus infection. TCRdb analysed the reads with MiXCR anew, one entry per CDR3 protein. Of tens of thousands of distinct CDR3 sequences in the sample, over 3.5% were seen once. Sample: PBMCs. The receptor source for this set is a human donor in good health (CMV status not recorded). Some clones in this sample may be carry-over from other donors' samples.

The table lists this clonotype with many counts. This rearrangement joins TRBV7-2 to TRBJ2-1, with TRBD2 matching over 9 bases. In germline, CDR1 is SGHTA, CDR2 FQGNSA. After removal of 1 base from V and 9 bases from J, the junction contained 4 bases not matched to a gene. The CDR3 is made up of 14 amino acids. CDR3 nucleotide sequence: TGTGCCAGCAGCTTAGTGTCTAGCGGGGTTGAGCAGTTCTTC. It is translated as CASSLVSSGVEQFF.

Concerning this clonotype itself: This may be a read error: a much more frequent sequence differs by one nucleotide. The rearrangement links TRBV12-3 or TRBV12-4 to TRBJ1-2; D is uncertain. Trimming shortened V by 2 bases and J by 6 bases, and 10 bases separated the two germline ends. CDR3 size: 13 residues. Written as DNA, the CDR3 is TGTGCCAGCAGTTTACGGGCTGATCATGGCTACACCTTC. Translating gives CASSLRADHGYTF.

This clonotype has ten or more counts. The V and J genes are TRBV7-2 and TRBJ2-2; no clear D. The CDR3 is 14 amino acids. Deletions cut 1 base from V and 3 bases from J, with 6 bases between. The germline V gene encodes CDR1 SGHTA and CDR2 FQGNSA. CDR3 amino acids: CASSLVQDTGELFF. In nucleotides, the CDR3 is TGTGCCAGCAGCTTAGTTCAAGACACCGGGGAGCTGTTTTTT.

This clonotype has ten or more counts. This chain joins TRBV7-2 and TRBJ2-7, with D tentatively TRBD2 (5 bases). Germline CDR1 reads SGHTA; CDR2 reads FQGNSA. V was pared by 7 bases and J by 5 bases, with 15 bases between. CDR3 length: 13 amino acids. The CDR3 spells CASTGLSGDEQYF. The CDR3 bases are TGTGCCAGCACCGGACTCTCCGGGGACGAGCAGTACTTC.

This clonotype has only one observation. Possible read error: a much larger clone is one base away. The chain uses TRBV7-2 and TRBJ2-1; weak D call: TRBD1 (6 bases). The CDR3 is 14 residues long. Trimming left V 1 base short and J 4 bases short, with 8 bases between. Germline values: CDR1 SGHTA, CDR2 FQGNSA. CDR3 region: CASSLEGQYNEQFF. CDR3 sequence (DNA): TGTGCCAGCAGCTTAGAAGGACAGTACAATGAGCAGTTCTTC. Supplemented by reference TRBV7-2 and TRBJ2-1, the full variable domain reads GAGVSQSPSNKVTEKGKDVELRCDPISGHTALYWYRQSLGQGLEFLIYFQGNSAPDKSGLPSDRFSAERTGGSVSTLTIQRTQQEDSAVYLCASSLEGQYNEQFFGPGTRLTVL.

This clonotype was seen ten or more times. The CDR3 spells CAKPGLLGFF. The CDR3, as DNA: TGTGCCAAACCGGGACTCCTCGGGTTCTTC. This sequence joins TRBV6-2 or TRBV6-3 and TRBJ2-1; TRBD2 is a possible D gene (6 bases). There are 10 residues in the CDR3. Germline CDR1 reads MNHEY; CDR2 reads SVGEGT. The V gene lost 10 bases and the J gene lost 15 bases, with 16 bases spanning the gap.

The sample holds many counts of this clonotype. This rearrangement joins TRBV7-2 to TRBJ2-3; the D gene could be TRBD1 or TRBD2 (6 bases each). The CDR3 is 14 amino acids. V lost 5 bases and J lost 7, with 16 bases in between. Germline CDR1 SGHTA, CDR2 FQGNSA. CDR3 sequence reads: CASSLGGPLYTQYF. CDR3 DNA: TGTGCCAGCAGCCTAGGGGGGCCTCTATATACGCAGTATTTT.

This clonotype was detected ten times or more. V is TRBV28 and J is TRBJ1-2; 7 bases match TRBD1. V lost 8 bases, J lost 4 bases, and 13 bases stayed unmatched. This CDR3 is built from 15 residues. The germline V gene encodes CDR1 MDHEN and CDR2 SYDVKM. Written as DNA, the CDR3 is TGTGCCAGCGGCGGGACAGTTCCTCTAGGCTATGGCTACACCTTC. Its protein product is CASGGTVPLGYGYTF.

This clonotype was recorded many times. The rearrangement joins TRBV7-2 to TRBJ2-7, with 11 bases aligning to TRBD2. V trimming: 3 bases; J trimming: 1 base; junction bases outside the gene matches: 5. Germline assignment: CDR1 SGHTA and CDR2 FQGNSA. This CDR3 region has 16 residues. For the CDR3, the DNA is TGTGCCAGCAGCTTCTCCGGGACTAGCGGATCCTACGAGCAGTACTTC. Translation: CASSFSGTSGSYEQYF.

This clonotype was found many times. The J gene is TRBJ1-5, the V gene TRBV7-2; the D gene is possibly TRBD1 (5 bases). This CDR3 comprises 17 residues. The V gene's germline CDR1 is SGHTA and CDR2 FQGNSA. V lost 3 bases, J lost 0 bases, and 15 bases lay in between. This CDR3 is CASSFPRQGGSNQPQHF. CDR3 DNA: TGTGCCAGCAGCTTCCCCCGGCAGGGAGGTAGCAATCAGCCCCAGCATTTT.

Many counts were recorded for this clonotype. The rearrangement uses TRBV7-9 and TRBJ2-5; D uncertain. V lost 5 bases to trimming and J lost 0 bases, with 10 bases between them. This CDR3 has 14 amino acids. Germline V CDR1 and CDR2: SEHNR, FQNEAQ (reference sequence). Written as DNA, the CDR3 is TGTGCCAGCAGCGGCCCGGCGAACCAAGAGACCCAGTACTTC. Protein sequence: CASSGPANQETQYF.

This clonotype was detected many times. This chain connects TRBV11-2 to TRBJ2-3; D perhaps matches TRBD2 (6 bases). CDR1 is SGHAT, CDR2 FQNNGV, per germline. CDR3 length: 15 amino acids. V shed 2 bases and J shed 3 bases, with 12 bases lying between them. The CDR3 region has the DNA TGTGCCAGCAGCTTAAGTTTTAGCGGTACAGATACGCAGTATTTT. Amino acids: CASSLSFSGTDTQYF. Filled out from reference TRBV11-2 and TRBJ2-3, the complete variable domain reads EAGVAQSPRYKIIEKRQSVAFWCNPISGHATLYWYQQILGQGPKLLIQFQNNGVVDDSQLPKDRFSAERLKGVDSTLKIQPAKLEDSAVYLCASSLSFSGTDTQYFGPGTRLTVL.

This clonotype was seen ten or more times. The gene calls are TRBV20-1 and TRBJ2-3; D is perhaps TRBD2 (7 bases). Germline V gene data show CDR1 as DFQATT and CDR2 as SNEGSKA (reference sequence). Trimming removed 0 bases at V and 6 bases at J, with 16 bases between. CDR3 length: 15 residues. The CDR3 spells CSARDNNRGADTQYF. For the CDR3, the DNA is TGCAGTGCTAGAGATAATAATCGGGGGGCCGATACGCAGTATTTT.

This clonotype was counted at least ten times. The chain links TRBV7-2 to TRBJ2-1, with TRBD2 identical over 8 bases. The CDR3 spans 15 residues. CDR1 is SGHTA, CDR2 FQGNSA, per germline. V gave up 0 bases and J gave up 6 bases; unmatched junction bases: 4. DNA for the CDR3: TGTGCCAGCAGCTTAGCAAGCGGGAGTGGCAATGAGCAGTTCTTC. Encoded protein: CASSLASGSGNEQFF.

This clonotype was recorded at least ten times. Written as DNA, the CDR3 is TGTGCCAGCAGATCCCCAGCAACTCCTGGGACTGAAGCTTTCTTT. This sequence encodes CASRSPATPGTEAFF. The rearrangement joins TRBV12-3 or TRBV12-4 to TRBJ1-1; D uncertain. Trimming shortened V by 6 bases and J by 5 bases, and 19 bases separated the two germline ends. The CDR3 totals 15 residues.

At least ten counts were recorded for this clonotype. The DNA of the CDR3 is TGCAGCGTTGAGGGGACTAGTTATGAGCAGTTCTTC. Translated, it gives CSVEGTSYEQFF. The chain employs TRBV29-1 and TRBJ2-1; TRBD2 agrees at 8 bases. Germline CDR1 reads SQVTM; CDR2 reads ANQGSEA. The ends lost 3 bases at V and 8 bases at J; junction bases unmatched: 3. The CDR3 length is 12 residues.

This clonotype was detected many times. The genes are TRBV7-6 and TRBJ2-5, with D perhaps TRBD1 (5 bases). V lost 0 bases and J lost 2, with 13 bases in between. CDR3 length: 16 amino acids. Germline V CDR1 and CDR2: SGHVS, FNYEAQ. This chain's CDR3 is CASSLAVRQIQETQYF. CDR3 nucleotides: TGTGCCAGCAGCTTAGCGGTGAGACAGATTCAAGAGACCCAGTACTTC.

This clonotype occurred many times. The chain links TRBV7-2 to TRBJ2-1, with a tentative D call TRBD2 (5 bases). Trimming shortened V by 5 bases and J by 5 bases, and 19 bases separated the two germline ends. Germline V gives CDR1 SGHTA, CDR2 FQGNSA. The CDR3 consists of 16 residues. CDR3 DNA: TGTGCCAGCAGCCCACCCGGCAGGACTGGGAACAATGAGCAGTTCTTC. Translated: CASSPPGRTGNNEQFF.

This clonotype was picked up many times. V is TRBV4-2 and J is TRBJ1-2, with D possibly being TRBD1 (6 bases). This CDR3 has 14 amino acids. V lost 4 bases, J lost 2 bases, and 11 bases lay in between. Germline values: CDR1 LGHNA, CDR2 YNFKEQ. The DNA for the CDR3 is TGTGCCAGCAGCCTCCGGGGGGCCAACTATGGCTACACCTTC. Translation: CASSLRGANYGYTF.

This clonotype was found many times. The V gene is TRBV6-2 or TRBV6-3, the J gene TRBJ2-4; no clear D. The CDR3 runs to 14 residues. Germline V gene sequence: CDR1 MNHEY, CDR2 SVGEGT. Deletions cut 0 bases from V and 6 bases from J, with 9 bases between. For the CDR3, the DNA is TGTGCCAGCAGTTACTCGTGGGGTCGAAACATTCAGTACTTC. Protein sequence: CASSYSWGRNIQYF.

This clonotype was recorded at least ten times. CDR3 protein: CASSLGADWEEQYF. The DNA of the CDR3 is TGTGCCAGCAGCTTAGGGGCGGACTGGGAAGAGCAGTACTTC. The chain couples TRBV7-2 to TRBJ2-7; weak D call: TRBD2 (5 bases). The length of the CDR3 is 14 residues. Trimming removed 1 base at V and 7 bases at J, with 14 bases between. The germline gives CDR1 SGHTA, CDR2 FQGNSA.

The chain joins TRBV5-1 to TRBJ1-5, with TRBD1 identical over 9 bases. This CDR3 is 14 amino acids long. Germline loops: CDR1 SGHRS, CDR2 YFSETQ. J was trimmed by 7 bases and V by 2 bases; bases with no gene match: 4. CDR3 protein: CASSLGTGRQPQHF. CDR3 DNA: TGCGCCAGCAGCTTAGGGACAGGGCGCCAGCCCCAGCATTTT.

Ten or more counts support this clonotype. The chain carries TRBV27 and TRBJ2-1; D ambiguous. V was cut by 4 bases and J by 5 bases, with 12 bases left in between. This CDR3 is 14 amino acids long. Germline CDR1 reads MNHEY; CDR2 reads SMNVEV (reference sequence). CDR3 in amino acids: CASSSPTPNNEQFF. CDR3 coding DNA: TGTGCCAGCAGTTCACCTACACCGAACAATGAGCAGTTCTTC.

This clonotype was counted many times. V usage is TRBV6-2 or TRBV6-3 and J usage is TRBJ2-1; 10 positions match TRBD2. The CDR3 length is 16 residues. The V segment lost 2 bases and the J segment 7 bases; nucleotides outside the gene matches: 8. In germline, CDR1 is MNHEY, CDR2 SVGEGT. The DNA of the CDR3 is TGTGCCAGCAGTTACGAAAGCGGGAGGGCCGTTAATGAGCAGTTCTTC. It yields the protein CASSYESGRAVNEQFF.

This clonotype was detected many times. The chain links TRBV7-2 to TRBJ1-2, with D tentatively TRBD1 (6 bases). V was cut by 4 bases and J by 2 bases, with 14 bases left in between. This CDR3 has 15 residues. Germline CDR1 reads SGHTA; CDR2 reads FQGNSA. In nucleotides, the CDR3 is TGTGCCAGCAGCTCGCAGAGAGGGGGGAACTATGGCTACACCTTC. It codes for CASSSQRGGNYGYTF.

This clonotype was seen repeatedly, ten times or more. The chain carries TRBV20-1 and TRBJ1-1; weak D call: TRBD1 (5 bases). The germline CDR1 and CDR2 sequences are DFQATT and SNEGSKA (reference sequence). This CDR3 has 11 amino acids. V lost 7 bases and J 1 base, leaving 7 bases between the germline ends. CDR3 nucleotide sequence: TGCAGTGTTAGGGGGAACACTGAAGCTTTCTTT. This gives the protein CSVRGNTEAFF.

This clonotype showed up many times. The rearrangement links TRBV6-6 to TRBJ2-2; 7 bases align to TRBD1. CDR3 length: 15 residues. V dropped 2 bases and J dropped 4; count of bases not matched to a gene: 4. Germline loops: CDR1 MNHNY, CDR2 SVGAGI (reference sequence). The CDR3 DNA reads TGTGCCAGCAGTTACCCGACAGGGACCACCGGGGAGCTGTTTTTT. Translation gives CASSYPTGTTGELFF.

Ten or more counts support this clonotype. V usage is TRBV7-2 and J usage is TRBJ2-3; TRBD2 matches 10 bases. V shed 5 bases, J shed 3 bases, and the junction held 8 bases outside the gene matches. The CDR3 is 16 residues long. The germline V gene encodes CDR1 SGHTA and CDR2 FQGNSA. CDR3: CASSAVAGGVTDTQYF. Written as DNA, the CDR3 is TGTGCCAGCAGCGCAGTAGCGGGGGGCGTGACAGATACGCAGTATTTT.

This clonotype has ten or more counts. The genes are TRBV7-2 and TRBJ2-1; D uncertain. CDR1 is SGHTA, CDR2 FQGNSA, per germline. The CDR3 is 12 residues long. V was trimmed by 2 bases and J by 9 bases, leaving 8 bases between them. The CDR3 bases are TGTGCCAGCAGCTTATCATGGGGTGAGCAGTTCTTC. Translating it yields CASSLSWGEQFF.